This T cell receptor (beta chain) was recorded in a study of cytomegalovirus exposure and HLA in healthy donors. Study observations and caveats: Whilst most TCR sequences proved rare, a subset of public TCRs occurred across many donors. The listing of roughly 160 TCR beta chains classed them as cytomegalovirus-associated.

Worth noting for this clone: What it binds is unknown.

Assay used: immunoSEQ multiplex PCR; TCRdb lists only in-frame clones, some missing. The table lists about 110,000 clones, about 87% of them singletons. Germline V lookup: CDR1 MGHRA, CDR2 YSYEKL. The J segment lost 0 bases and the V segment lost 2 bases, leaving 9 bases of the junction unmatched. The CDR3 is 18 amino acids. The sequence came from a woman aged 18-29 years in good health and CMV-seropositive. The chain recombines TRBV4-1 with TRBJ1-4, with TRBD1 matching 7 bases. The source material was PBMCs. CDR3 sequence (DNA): TGCGCCAGCAGCCAAACTCCGGGACAGACTTCAACTAATGAAAAACTGTTTTTT. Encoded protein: CASSQTPGQTSTNEKLFF.